These 28 T cell receptor beta chains were sequenced from one sample in a study of blood T cell repertoires in COVID-19. Assay used: immunoSEQ multiplex PCR; TCRdb lists only in-frame clones, some missing. Among some 95,000 clones, approximately 89% were seen once, and the ten largest hold 2% to 2.5%. The sample consisted of peripheral blood. The receptor set was obtained from a human donor with active COVID-19. The donor label of this sample is uncertain.

J is TRBJ2-2 and V is TRBV7-2; 13 bases are a match to TRBD2. CDR1 is SGHTA and CDR2 is FQGNSA in the germline V gene. The CDR3 covers 17 residues. J lost 5 bases, V lost 2 bases, and 5 bases had no gene match. The DNA of the CDR3 is TGTGCCAGCAGCTTAAGGAGACTAGCGGGGGGAACCGGGGAGCTGTTTTTT. This sequence encodes CASSLRRLAGGTGELFF.

The V and J genes are TRBV11-3 and TRBJ2-3; D not resolved. The V gene lost 4 bases and the J gene lost 6 bases, with 11 bases spanning the gap. CDR1 is SGHNT, CDR2 YENEEA, per germline. CDR3 length equals 13 residues. CDR3 coding DNA: TGTGCCAGCAGCTGGGCCGGAATGGATACGCAGTATTTT. Translated: CASSWAGMDTQYF.

The chain recombines TRBV4-2 with TRBJ2-1, with TRBD2 matching over 8 bases. The CDR3 contains 16 residues. Germline values: CDR1 LGHNA, CDR2 YNFKEQ. The V and J ends lost 4 bases and 9 bases, in that order; junction bases with no gene match: 14. The CDR3 region has the DNA TGTGCCAGCAGCCCGGGGGGGACCTACAAAGGGAGTGAGCAGTTCTTC. Translating it yields CASSPGGTYKGSEQFF.

The CDR3 nucleotides read TGTGCCAGCAGTGGATTAGGGACTGGGTGGTTCGCCTACGAGCAGTACTTC. It yields the protein CASSGLGTGWFAYEQYF. The rearrangement joins TRBV6-4 to TRBJ2-7; weak D call: TRBD2 (6 bases). V gave up 4 bases and J gave up 2 bases, with 21 bases separating them. Germline values: CDR1 MRHNA, CDR2 SNTAGT. This CDR3 has 17 residues.

The sample holds one count of this clone. The chain joins TRBV3-1 (or the pseudogene TRBV3-2) to TRBJ1-1; 11 positions match TRBD1. The CDR3 totals 15 residues. Per germline, CDR1 LGHDT and CDR2 YNNKEL (reference sequence). V trimming: 4 bases; J trimming: 10 bases; junction bases outside the gene matches: 11. The CDR3 sequence: CASSLPGQGGLGAFF. CDR3 nucleotides: TGTGCCAGCAGCCTACCGGGACAGGGGGGGTTGGGAGCTTTCTTT.

CDR3 region: CARRGGGEASQTQYF. Written as DNA, the CDR3 is TGTGCCCGCCGGGGGGGAGGGGAGGCGAGCCAGACCCAGTACTTC. The chain carries TRBV19 and TRBJ2-5; 8 bases are a match to TRBD2. This CDR3 region has 15 residues. The V gene's germline CDR1 is LNHDA and CDR2 SQIVND (reference sequence). The trim removed 11 bases at V and 6 bases at J, leaving 17 bases unmatched.

This chain connects TRBV5-1 to TRBJ2-1; 14 nucleotides agree with TRBD2. V lost 4 bases, J lost 7 bases, and 7 bases stayed unmatched. The CDR3 spans 16 residues. Germline V gene sequence: CDR1 SGHRS, CDR2 YFSETQ. The DNA for the CDR3 is TGCGCCAGCAGCCCAGGGGGACTAGCGGGGGAAAATGAGCAGTTCTTC. Translation: CASSPGGLAGENEQFF.

The chain joins TRBV6-6 to TRBJ1-2; a possible D gene is TRBD1 (5 bases). Germline CDR1 MNHNY, CDR2 SVGAGI (reference sequence). The CDR3 consists of 13 residues. Deletions cut 1 base from V and 7 bases from J, with 10 bases between. In nucleotides, the CDR3 is TGTGCCAGCAGTTACTTCCAGGGAGGTGGCTACACCTTC. Its translation: CASSYFQGGGYTF.

V and J are TRBV19 and TRBJ1-1; maybe TRBD1 (6 bases). V lost 3 bases and J lost 1, with 12 bases in between. Germline CDR1 is LNHDA and CDR2 is SQIVND (reference sequence). CDR3 size: 15 residues. CDR3 bases: TGTGCCAGTAGTATGGGGGACACAGAGAACACTGAAGCTTTCTTT. Encoded protein: CASSMGDTENTEAFF.

J is TRBJ1-2 and V is TRBV6-1; no firm D call. There are 13 residues in the CDR3. Looked up from germline, CDR1 is MNHNS and CDR2 is SASEGT. Trimming shortened V by 3 bases and J by 4 bases, and 9 bases separated the two germline ends. The CDR3, as DNA: TGTGCCAGCAGTGAGGAGGACGGCTATGGCTACACCTTC. Amino acids: CASSEEDGYGYTF.

The chain couples TRBV7-8 to TRBJ2-3; 15 nucleotides match TRBD2. This CDR3 has 17 residues. After removal of 5 bases from V and 0 bases from J, the junction contained 3 bases not matched to a gene. From germline, CDR1 is SGHVS and CDR2 FQNEAQ. The CDR3 bases are TGTGCCAGCAGCCCCGGACTAGCGGGGGGGAGCACAGATACGCAGTATTTT. This translates into CASSPGLAGGSTDTQYF.

CDR3: CASSEKSGINQPQHF. As DNA, the CDR3 is TGCGCCAGCAGTGAGAAGTCAGGGATAAATCAGCCCCAGCATTTT. The V call is TRBV10-2, the J call TRBJ1-5; TRBD1 is a possible D gene (5 bases). Germline V lookup: CDR1 WSHSY, CDR2 SAAADI. There are 15 residues in the CDR3. Trimming stripped 2 bases from V and 4 bases from J, with 12 bases between.

The chain has TRBV5-4 and TRBJ2-5; 15 nucleotides align to TRBD2. The CDR3 sequence is 15 residues long. Trimming at V came to 5 bases and at J to 7 bases, leaving 6 bases not matched to a gene. Germline V gene sequence: CDR1 SGHNT, CDR2 YYREEE (reference sequence). This CDR3 is CASSYRTSGRATQYF. In DNA, the CDR3 is TGTGCCAGCAGTTATAGGACTAGCGGGAGGGCGACCCAGTACTTC.

V and J are TRBV19 and TRBJ2-2; no clear D gene. The germline V gene encodes CDR1 LNHDA and CDR2 SQIVND (reference sequence). CDR3 length: 14 residues. CDR3 sequence: CKKEPDSPTGELFF. The DNA of the CDR3 is TGTAAGAAGGAGCCCGATAGTCCGACCGGGGAGCTGTTTTTT.

The chain joins TRBV3-1 (or the pseudogene TRBV3-2) to TRBJ2-7, with D possibly matching TRBD2 (7 bases). V gave up 1 base and J gave up 9 bases, with 34 bases separating them. The CDR3 contains 20 residues. Per the germline V gene, CDR1 is LGHDT and CDR2 is YNNKEL (reference sequence). The CDR3 is CASSQVSHLDSGTFGTAQYF. CDR3 sequence (DNA): TGTGCCAGCAGCCAAGTTTCCCACTTGGACAGCGGGACTTTTGGGACCGCGCAGTACTTC.

The gene calls are TRBV3-1 (or the pseudogene TRBV3-2) and TRBJ2-5; perhaps TRBD2 as D (6 bases). The ends were cut back, 0 bases at V and 5 bases at J, with 16 bases in the middle. Germline V gene lookup returns CDR1 LGHDT and CDR2 YNNKEL (reference sequence). This CDR3 region has 16 residues. The CDR3 sequence: CASSQDPDGGDETQYF. Here the CDR3 DNA reads TGTGCCAGCAGCCAAGACCCCGACGGGGGAGACGAGACCCAGTACTTC.

The chain combines TRBV12-5 with TRBJ2-2; D might be TRBD1 (6 bases). CDR1 is LGHNT, CDR2 FRNRAP, per germline. The CDR3 has 16 residues. Trimming took 6 bases from V and 6 from J, leaving 20 bases between them. This CDR3 is CASGSKDRGRAGELFF. CDR3 bases: TGTGCTAGTGGCTCAAAGGACAGAGGTCGCGCCGGGGAGCTGTTTTTT.

The V gene is TRBV5-5, the J gene TRBJ2-7; 11 bases line up with TRBD2. Germline V gives CDR1 SGHKS, CDR2 YYEKEE (reference sequence). J lost 0 bases, V lost 10 bases, and 9 bases had no gene match. The CDR3 has 15 amino acids. The CDR3 bases are TGTGCCTGCAAGACTAGCGGGGACCTCTCCTACGAGCAGTACTTC. As protein: CACKTSGDLSYEQYF.

This chain links TRBV18 with TRBJ2-2, with a possible D match to TRBD2 (6 bases). This CDR3 has 16 amino acids. Between the trimmed V and J ends, which lost 6 bases and 0 bases, there was a span of 14 bases. CDR1 and CDR2 from the germline V gene are KGHSH and LQKENI. DNA of the CDR3: TGTGCCAGCTCTCTCCTCGGGGAGGCGAACACCGGGGAGCTGTTTTTT. It encodes CASSLLGEANTGELFF.

In DNA, the CDR3 is TGTGCCAGCAGCTGGAGCGTCCAGCTACCGAACACTGAAGCTTTCTTT. Protein: CASSWSVQLPNTEAFF. The gene calls are TRBV5-6 and TRBJ1-1; no clear D. V gave up 3 bases and J gave up 1 base, with 16 bases separating them. The CDR3 runs 16 residues. Germline V CDR1 and CDR2: SGHDT, YYEEEE.

This chain links TRBV28 with TRBJ1-5, with 9 nucleotides matching TRBD1. Looked up from germline, CDR1 is MDHEN and CDR2 is SYDVKM. This CDR3 spans 14 amino acids. After removal of 7 bases from V and 7 bases from J, the junction contained 8 bases not matched to a gene. The CDR3 region has the DNA TGTGCCAGCACCTTACAGGGGGCGAGCCAGCCCCAGCATTTT. Protein sequence: CASTLQGASQPQHF.

This chain uses TRBV28 with TRBJ1-2, with 9 nucleotides matching TRBD1. V trimming: 5 bases; J trimming: 8 bases; junction bases outside the gene matches: 12. The CDR3 has 15 amino acids. Germline CDR1 is MDHEN and CDR2 is SYDVKM. The CDR3 DNA follows: TGTGCCAGCAGTCTTCCGGGACAGGGTTATCCCGGCTACACCTTC. It translates to CASSLPGQGYPGYTF.

The sample holds one count of this clone. V and J are TRBV28 and TRBJ1-5, with a weak D call TRBD1 (6 bases). Trimming cost V 10 bases and J 0 bases, with 13 bases left between them. Germline V gene sequence: CDR1 MDHEN, CDR2 SYDVKM. This CDR3 comprises 14 residues. The DNA of the CDR3 is TGTGCCATCGGGGACATTTATAGCAATCAGCCCCAGCATTTT. It encodes CAIGDIYSNQPQHF.

The V gene is TRBV7-3, the J gene TRBJ1-1; D uncertain. This CDR3 spans 13 amino acids. Germline loops: CDR1 SGHTA, CDR2 FQGTGA. Trimming pared 5 bases from V and 3 bases from J, leaving 10 bases between. The CDR3 nucleotides read TGTGCCAGCAGCCAAGGAGGATACACTGAAGCTTTCTTT. This sequence encodes CASSQGGYTEAFF.

The rearrangement joins TRBV19 to TRBJ1-6, with 9 positions matching TRBD1. After removal of 5 bases from V and 5 bases from J, the junction contained 7 bases not matched to a gene. The CDR3 loop spans 16 amino acids. The germline V gene encodes CDR1 LNHDA and CDR2 SQIVND (reference sequence). The CDR3 loop reads CASSVGTGRNNSPLHF. The CDR3 bases are TGTGCCAGTAGTGTGGGGACAGGGAGGAATAATTCACCCCTCCACTTT.

The chain links TRBV5-4 to TRBJ2-7; the D gene is possibly TRBD2 (5 bases). The CDR3 has 13 amino acids. Germline-derived CDR1 and CDR2 are SGHNT and YYREEE (reference sequence). The V gene lost 2 bases and the J gene lost 5 bases, with 11 bases spanning the gap. CDR3 sequence reads: CASSFGYGDEQYF. DNA for the CDR3: TGTGCCAGCAGCTTTGGGTACGGGGACGAGCAGTACTTC.

The chain has TRBV7-9 and TRBJ1-2; no clear D gene. Trimming cost V 1 base and J 4 bases, with 10 bases left between them. The CDR3 is 14 residues long. The germline gives CDR1 SEHNR, CDR2 FQNEAQ (reference sequence). CDR3 coding DNA: TGTGCCAGCAGCTTAGGGTCCAACAGCTATGGCTACACCTTC. Protein product: CASSLGSNSYGYTF.

The rearrangement links TRBV2 to TRBJ1-1; 10 bases fit TRBD1. CDR3 length: 13 amino acids. CDR1 and CDR2 (germline): SNHLY, FYNNEI. The V gene end was trimmed by 7 bases and the J gene end by 4 bases; junction bases not matched to a gene: 3. The DNA for the CDR3 is TGTGCCAGCACGGGACAGGGGAGCACTGAAGCTTTCTTT. As protein: CASTGQGSTEAFF.